This record looks at one T cell receptor (beta chain) sequence and its context. What it binds is unknown. TCRdb's copy holds only in-frame clones and misses some; the assay was immunoSEQ multiplex PCR. The repertoire holds fewer than 150,000 clones, with 75% to 90% as singletons. These data are taken from a study of cytomegalovirus exposure and HLA in healthy donors. General study results and limits: For most TCR sequences rarity was the rule, although some public TCRs occurred in many donors. Three of the chains that were CMV-associated were confirmed in vitro to be specific for CMV antigens. The tendency of first-cohort TCR clusters to co-occur in the 120 validation repertoires was identified by a subsequent analysis.

The CDR3 runs to 14 residues. V shed 1 base and J shed 8 bases, with 9 bases lying between them. Germline CDR1 reads LGHNA; CDR2 reads YNFKEQ. V usage is TRBV4-2 and J usage is TRBJ1-6, with D perhaps TRBD1 (5 bases). What was sequenced was PBMCs. The TCR was taken from a young man in good health and CMV-seropositive. CDR3 sequence reads: CASSQGGTDSPLHF. The CDR3 DNA follows: TGTGCCAGCAGCCAAGGGGGCACTGATTCACCCCTCCACTTT.